A selection of T cell receptor beta chains follows, all from one sample in a study of cytomegalovirus exposure and HLA in healthy donors. Profiling relied on immunoSEQ multiplex PCR, and the TCRdb table lists in-frame clones only, not all of them. Among 150,000 to 200,000 clones listed, about 80% were seen once. The sample was PBMCs. The receptors were gathered from a woman aged 35 to 49 in good health and CMV-seronegative. CDR3s include the opening cysteine and the closing phenylalanine or tryptophan. D genes are given only for firm matches. For some rows the clone size is stated as once, few or many, or as a class when expanded; others skip it.

d_call j_call v_call clone_size cdr3_aa cdr3_nt
- TRBJ2-7 TRBV30 - CAWTPLGQGSYEQYF TGTGCCTGGACCCCCCTCGGTCAGGGTTCCTACGAGCAGTACTTC
- TRBJ1-1 TRBV7-9 - CASSNGRDGAEAFF TGTGCCAGCAGCAATGGACGAGACGGGGCTGAAGCTTTCTTT
TRBD1 TRBJ2-1 TRBV29-1 - CSGVRGQGGANEQFF TGCAGCGGGGTTCGCGGACAGGGAGGAGCAAATGAGCAGTTCTTC
TRBD1 TRBJ1-5 TRBV6-5 - CASRMTGGSQPQHF TGTGCCAGCAGGATGACAGGGGGGAGTCAGCCCCAGCATTTT
TRBD1 TRBJ2-7 TRBV19 - CASSTGQFYEQYF TGTGCCAGTAGTACGGGACAGTTCTACGAGCAGTACTTC
- TRBJ2-7 TRBV19 few CASKQLAGAAYEQYF TGTGCCAGTAAGCAATTGGCAGGGGCTGCCTACGAGCAGTACTTC
- TRBJ2-1 TRBV5-6 - CASGAGRGFYNEQFF TGTGCCAGCGGAGCCGGGAGAGGATTCTACAATGAGCAGTTCTTC
TRBD2 TRBJ2-1 TRBV10-3 - CAISDRTSFLYNEQFF TGTGCCATCAGTGATAGGACTAGCTTCCTCTACAATGAGCAGTTCTTC
TRBD2 TRBJ2-1 TRBV5-4 - CASRPRGGGYDEQFF TGTGCCAGCAGGCCCCGGGGGGGCGGGTACGATGAGCAGTTCTTC
TRBD1 TRBJ1-2 TRBV5-1 - CASSTSGGQGSYGYTF TGCGCCAGCAGCACGTCGGGGGGACAGGGGTCCTATGGCTACACCTTC
- TRBJ1-1 TRBV4-1 - CASSSRGGTEAFF TGCGCCAGCAGCTCCCGGGGTGGCACTGAAGCTTTCTTT
- TRBJ1-1 TRBV9 few CASSAEFTGGNTEAFF TGTGCCAGCAGCGCGGAATTCACAGGCGGGAACACTGAAGCTTTCTTT
- TRBJ1-6 TRBV15 once CATSRDQGWYSPLHF TGTGCCACCAGCAGAGATCAGGGGTGGTATTCACCCCTCCACTTT
- TRBJ2-7 TRBV28 - CASSFGSFLPSGGQYF TGTGCCAGCAGTTTCGGTAGTTTTCTGCCTAGTGGCGGGCAGTACTTC
TRBD1 TRBJ2-3 TRBV7-9 - CASSLGRGPTDTQYF TGTGCCAGCAGCTTAGGCAGGGGGCCCACAGATACGCAGTATTTT
- TRBJ1-4 TRBV25-1 - CASSQTRLAYATNEKLFF TGTGCCAGCAGTCAGACCAGGTTGGCATATGCAACTAATGAAAAACTGTTTTTT
- TRBJ2-6 TRBV2 - CASSELADSLSGANVLTF TGTGCCAGCAGTGAATTGGCAGACTCCCTCTCTGGGGCCAACGTCCTGACTTTC
TRBD2 TRBJ2-5 TRBV7-7 - CASRSGLADQETQYF TGTGCTAGCAGATCCGGACTAGCGGACCAAGAGACCCAGTACTTC
- TRBJ1-3 TRBV25-1 - CASSDPRSAGNTIYF TGTGCCAGCAGTGATCCCAGGTCGGCGGGAAACACCATATATTTT
TRBD1 TRBJ1-4 TRBV19 - CASSVHRDRVEKLFF TGTGCCAGTAGTGTCCACCGGGACAGGGTGGAAAAACTGTTTTTT
- TRBJ1-2 TRBV18 - CASSPSPFRQDPNYGYTF TGTGCCAGCTCACCATCCCCTTTCCGACAGGACCCTAACTATGGCTACACCTTC
- TRBJ1-4 TRBV4-3 - CASSQDRESRGLFF TGCGCCAGCAGCCAAGATCGAGAGAGCCGGGGACTGTTTTTT
TRBD1 TRBJ2-1 TRBV7-8 - CASSQKGTGFDNEQFF TGTGCCAGCAGCCAGAAGGGGACAGGGTTCGACAATGAGCAGTTCTTC
TRBD2 TRBJ2-3 TRBV6-6 - CASSDSSGGATDTQYF TGTGCCAGCAGTGACTCTAGCGGGGGGGCCACAGATACGCAGTATTTT
- TRBJ2-1 TRBV9 - CASSVARSNEQFF TGTGCCAGCAGCGTAGCTAGGTCCAATGAGCAGTTCTTC
TRBD2 TRBJ2-3 TRBV9 - CASSGGTSGLTDTQYF TGTGCCAGCAGCGGAGGGACTAGCGGTCTCACAGATACGCAGTATTTT
TRBD1 TRBJ2-1 TRBV2 few CASGGQGDNEQFF TGTGCCAGCGGGGGACAGGGGGACAATGAGCAGTTCTTC
- TRBJ1-1 TRBV4-3 once CASSQDFGTRRFGTEAFF TGCGCCAGCAGCCAAGATTTCGGAACTAGGAGGTTCGGCACTGAAGCTTTCTTT
TRBD2 TRBJ2-5 TRBV6-5 - CASSPGAASGETQYF TGTGCCAGCAGCCCCGGGGCGGCTAGCGGAGAGACCCAGTACTTC
TRBD1 TRBJ1-2 TRBV9 - CASSVARTGYGYTF TGTGCCAGCAGCGTAGCAAGGACAGGCTATGGCTACACCTTC
- TRBJ1-4 TRBV28 once CASKTPDARNEKLFF TGTGCCAGCAAGACTCCAGACGCTCGTAATGAAAAACTGTTTTTT
TRBD1 TRBJ2-6 TRBV11-1 - CASSSGQGSSGANVLTF TGTGCCAGCAGCTCGGGACAGGGGAGCTCTGGGGCCAACGTCCTGACTTTC
- TRBJ2-1 TRBV27 - CATSSRAYNEQFF TGTGCCACTTCCTCCAGGGCGTACAATGAGCAGTTCTTC
TRBD2 TRBJ2-4 TRBV6-5 - CASSYGTSGGENIQYF TGTGCCAGCAGTTACGGGACTAGCGGGGGGGAAAACATTCAGTACTTC
TRBD2 TRBJ2-5 TRBV29-1 few CSITSGEETQYF TGCAGCATCACTAGCGGGGAAGAGACCCAGTACTTC
- TRBJ1-2 TRBV4-3 - CASSQDRTWRGGLGYTF TGCGCCAGCAGCCAAGACCGAACATGGAGGGGAGGTTTGGGCTACACCTTC
TRBD2 TRBJ2-7 TRBV7-9 - CASSLFLRLAGPYEQYF TGTGCCAGCAGCCTCTTCCTACGACTAGCGGGACCCTACGAGCAGTACTTC
- TRBJ2-6 TRBV19 - CASSRYIQGGRANVLTF TGTGCCAGTAGCCGATACATCCAGGGAGGTCGGGCCAACGTCCTGACTTTC
TRBD2 TRBJ2-1 TRBV6-4 - CASSDSGGNYNEQFF TGTGCCAGCAGTGACAGCGGGGGAAACTACAATGAGCAGTTCTTC